Below are 19 T cell receptor beta chains sequenced from a single sample in a study of blood T cell repertoires in COVID-19. Sequencing was performed with immunoSEQ multiplex PCR; in TCRdb, only in-frame clones are kept and a portion is missing. The data hold about 200,000 clones, with around 83% observed a single time. Input material: peripheral blood. Every receptor here comes from a woman aged 45 to 65 with acute or convalescent COVID-19.

The chain is built from TRBV3-1 (or the pseudogene TRBV3-2) and TRBJ1-1; D is undetermined. The CDR3 totals 15 residues. Looked up from germline, CDR1 is LGHDT and CDR2 is YNNKEL (reference sequence). Trimming took off 4 bases at V and 0 bases at J, with 12 bases between the two ends. The CDR3: CASSPQWAMNTEAFF. For the CDR3, the DNA is TGTGCCAGCAGCCCCCAGTGGGCGATGAACACTGAAGCTTTCTTT.

The table lists this clone with a count of one. The chain employs TRBV28 and TRBJ1-5; possibly TRBD1 for D (6 bases). Trimming stripped 6 bases from V and 5 bases from J, with 14 bases between. The CDR3 loop spans 14 amino acids. The germline gives CDR1 MDHEN, CDR2 SYDVKM. This CDR3 is CASSGQPVDQPQHF. CDR3 nucleotides: TGTGCCAGCAGCGGACAGCCCGTGGATCAGCCCCAGCATTTT.

The chain links TRBV27 to TRBJ2-2; 8 bases map to TRBD1. CDR1 and CDR2 from the germline V gene are MNHEY and SMNVEV (reference sequence). The ends lost 3 bases at V and 7 bases at J; junction bases unmatched: 13. The CDR3 is 17 residues long. The CDR3 DNA is TGTGCCAGCAGTTTCTCCGAAAGCAGGGGGCTGGGCGGGGAGCTGTTTTTT. Translating it yields CASSFSESRGLGGELFF.

The chain employs TRBV29-1 and TRBJ1-1; 8 bases agree with TRBD1. The V segment lost 4 bases and the J segment 5 bases; nucleotides outside the gene matches: 6. The germline gives CDR1 SQVTM, CDR2 ANQGSEA. The CDR3 has 13 amino acids. The CDR3 protein is CSVGQGSETEAFF. The DNA for the CDR3 is TGCAGCGTTGGACAGGGGAGTGAGACTGAAGCTTTCTTT.

The chain is built from TRBV9 and TRBJ2-3; D gene unclear. Per germline, CDR1 SGDLS and CDR2 YYNGEE. The germline V and J ends were trimmed by 2 bases and 0 bases, with 7 bases remaining between them. The CDR3 runs to 14 residues. The DNA for the CDR3 is TGTGCCAGCAGCGTTCTTCCTAGCACAGATACGCAGTATTTT. It yields the protein CASSVLPSTDTQYF.

A few counts support this clone. The genes are TRBV28 and TRBJ2-7, with D possibly TRBD1 on 5 matching bases. Germline V gene lookup returns CDR1 MDHEN and CDR2 SYDVKM. V was shortened by 6 bases and J by 5 bases, with 17 bases between the two germline ends. The CDR3 sequence is 14 residues long. The CDR3 protein is CASSSPDQGNEQYF. The CDR3 bases are TGTGCCAGCAGCTCACCTGACCAGGGAAACGAGCAGTACTTC.

This clone was observed once. The CDR3 nucleotides read TGTGCCAGCAGCCTGGGGCAGGGGGCGGGAAGAGAGACCCAGTACTTC. This sequence encodes CASSLGQGAGRETQYF. The chain carries TRBV5-8 and TRBJ2-5; TRBD1 aligns across 8 bases. The CDR3 is made up of 16 amino acids. V gave up 4 bases and J gave up 4 bases; unmatched junction bases: 12. Germline lookup yields CDR1 SGHTS and CDR2 YDEGEE.

The V and J genes are TRBV3-1 (or the pseudogene TRBV3-2) and TRBJ2-1; a weak D match, TRBD2 (6 bases). Between the trimmed V and J ends, which lost 4 bases and 10 bases, there was a span of 11 bases. CDR1 and CDR2 (germline): LGHDT, YNNKEL (reference sequence). The CDR3 is 12 residues long. DNA of the CDR3: TGTGCCAGCAGCCCGCGGGACCAAGAGCAGTTCTTC. The encoded protein is CASSPRDQEQFF.

The V and J genes are TRBV5-4 and TRBJ2-1; tentatively, D is TRBD1 (6 bases). The V end was cut by 2 bases, the J end by 5 bases, with 8 bases between. Germline values: CDR1 SGHNT, CDR2 YYREEE (reference sequence). This CDR3 has 13 residues. The DNA for the CDR3 is TGTGCCAGCAGCTTATCAGGGGACAATGAGCAGTTCTTC. Amino acid sequence: CASSLSGDNEQFF.

This chain links TRBV7-3 with TRBJ1-2; D is ambiguous. Trimming shortened V by 1 base and J by 4 bases, and 19 bases separated the two germline ends. Germline lookup yields CDR1 SGHTA and CDR2 FQGTGA. This CDR3 contains 17 residues. The CDR3 here is CASSLNGGPAAPYGYTF. The CDR3 region has the DNA TGTGCCAGCAGCTTAAACGGTGGGCCGGCAGCCCCCTATGGCTACACCTTC.

This chain uses TRBV19 with TRBJ1-6; a weak D match, TRBD1 (6 bases). Trimming shortened V by 5 bases and J by 9 bases, and 17 bases separated the two germline ends. This CDR3 has 15 residues. The germline V gene encodes CDR1 LNHDA and CDR2 SQIVND (reference sequence). This CDR3 is CASSAGSRGTSPLHF. The CDR3 DNA follows: TGTGCCAGTAGTGCCGGTTCGAGGGGGACTTCACCCCTCCACTTT.

J is TRBJ2-7 and V is TRBV10-2, with D possibly matching TRBD1 (6 bases). The germline V gene encodes CDR1 WSHSY and CDR2 SAAADI. This CDR3 has 12 residues. Trimming stripped 7 bases from V and 7 bases from J, with 14 bases between. DNA of the CDR3: TGCGCCAGCACTACAGGGTTAGGGGAGCAGTACTTC. Translation: CASTTGLGEQYF.

Concerning this clone: Other nucleotide sequences in the sample specify the same CDR3. This chain connects TRBV15 to TRBJ2-7; no reliable D call. The V end was cut by 0 bases, the J end by 1 base, with 10 bases between. Looked up from germline, CDR1 is LNHNV and CDR2 is YYDKDF (reference sequence). The CDR3 spans 15 residues. The CDR3 DNA sequence: TGTGCCACCAGCAGAGATCTAGACCGTTCCTACGAGCAGTACTTC. Translation: CATSRDLDRSYEQYF.

The V gene is TRBV6-5, the J gene TRBJ2-7; TRBD1 aligns across 8 bases. J lost 2 bases, V lost 4 bases, and 7 bases had no gene match. The CDR3 runs to 15 residues. CDR1 and CDR2 from the germline V gene are MNHEY and SVGAGI. The CDR3: CASSSQGVLPYEQYF. CDR3 bases: TGTGCCAGCAGTTCACAGGGGGTACTCCCCTACGAGCAGTACTTC.

The chain combines TRBV18 with TRBJ2-7; D perhaps matches TRBD1 (6 bases). V was clipped by 3 bases and J by 0 bases, with 9 bases between them. CDR1 is KGHSH, CDR2 LQKENI, per germline. This CDR3 contains 14 residues. The CDR3 DNA sequence: TGTGCCAGCTCACCTCCGGACAGCTCCTACGAGCAGTACTTC. Translating gives CASSPPDSSYEQYF.

The table lists this clone with a count of one. V is TRBV19 and J is TRBJ2-2; 7 positions agree with TRBD2. Trimming removed 10 bases from V and 1 base from J; junction bases left unmatched: 9. The CDR3 is 15 amino acids. Germline V gene data show CDR1 as LNHDA and CDR2 as SQIVND (reference sequence). The DNA of the CDR3 is TGTGCCACTATAGTCGGACTAGGGAACACCGGGGAGCTGTTTTTT. Translated, it gives CATIVGLGNTGELFF.

J is TRBJ2-1 and V is TRBV5-8; D may be TRBD2 (6 bases). The CDR3 is 15 residues long. Germline V gene sequence: CDR1 SGHTS, CDR2 YDEGEE. Between the trimmed V and J ends, which lost 3 bases and 1 base, there was a span of 11 bases. CDR3 region: CASSSGEVSYNEQFF. Here the CDR3 DNA reads TGTGCCAGCAGCTCGGGGGAGGTTTCCTACAATGAGCAGTTCTTC.

The CDR3 protein is CASSSLGGRDQETQYF. CDR3 in DNA: TGTGCCAGCAGCTCCCTAGGCGGGAGGGACCAAGAGACCCAGTACTTC. The chain links TRBV5-8 to TRBJ2-5, with 9 positions matching TRBD2. The V gene end was trimmed by 3 bases and the J gene end by 0 bases; junction bases not matched to a gene: 6. This CDR3 is 16 amino acids long. Germline V CDR1 and CDR2: SGHTS, YDEGEE.

J is TRBJ1-1 and V is TRBV6-5; possibly TRBD1 for D (6 bases). Deletions cut 1 base from V and 5 bases from J, with 14 bases between. Germline lookup yields CDR1 MNHEY and CDR2 SVGAGI. The CDR3 is 15 amino acids. The DNA for the CDR3 is TGTGCCAGCAGTTACTTGGGGGCGGTTGAGACTGAAGCTTTCTTT. This encodes CASSYLGAVETEAFF.